The sequence of this T cell receptor beta chain was determined in a study of blood T cell repertoires in COVID-19. V lost 6 bases, J lost 4 bases, and 9 bases stayed unmatched. The CDR3 sequence is 16 residues long. Germline V CDR1 and CDR2: MNHEY, SMNVEV (reference sequence). A single count supports this clone. Generated by immunoSEQ multiplex PCR, the TCRdb table keeps only in-frame clones and is missing some. The sample includes around 310,000 clones, approximately 88% seen only once; the top ten take 5%. The receptor's source is a man aged 30-40 years who had recovered from COVID-19. The chain combines TRBV27 with TRBJ2-3, with TRBD2 matching over 11 bases. The sequencing sample was made of PBMCs or T cells enriched from blood (not recorded which). CDR3 sequence: CASRVFSGGASDTQYF. CDR3 bases: TGTGCCAGCAGGGTATTTAGCGGGGGGGCATCAGATACGCAGTATTTT.